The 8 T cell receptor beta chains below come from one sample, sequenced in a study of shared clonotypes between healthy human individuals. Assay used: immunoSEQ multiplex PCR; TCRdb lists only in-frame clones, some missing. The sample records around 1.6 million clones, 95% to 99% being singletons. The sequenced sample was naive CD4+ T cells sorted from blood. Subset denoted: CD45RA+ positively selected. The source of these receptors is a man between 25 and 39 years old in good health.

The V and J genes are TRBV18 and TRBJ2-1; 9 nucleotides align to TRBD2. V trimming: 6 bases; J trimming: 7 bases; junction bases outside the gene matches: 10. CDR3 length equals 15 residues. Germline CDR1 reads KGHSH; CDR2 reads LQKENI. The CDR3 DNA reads TGTGCCAGCTCCGGAACCAGCGGGAGGTGGAATGAGCAGTTCTTC. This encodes CASSGTSGRWNEQFF. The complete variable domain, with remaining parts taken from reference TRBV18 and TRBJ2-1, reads NAGVMQNPRHLVRRRGQEARLRCSPMKGHSHVYWYRQLPEEGLKFMVYLQKENIIDESGMPKERFSAEFPKEGPSILRIQQVVRGDSAAYFCASSGTSGRWNEQFFGPGTRLTVL.

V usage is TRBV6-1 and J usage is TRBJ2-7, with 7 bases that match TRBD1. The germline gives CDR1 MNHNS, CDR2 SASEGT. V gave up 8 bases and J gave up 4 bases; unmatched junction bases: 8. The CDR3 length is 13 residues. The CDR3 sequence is CASARTGQYEQYF. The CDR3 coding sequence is TGTGCCAGCGCCAGGACGGGACAGTACGAGCAGTACTTC.

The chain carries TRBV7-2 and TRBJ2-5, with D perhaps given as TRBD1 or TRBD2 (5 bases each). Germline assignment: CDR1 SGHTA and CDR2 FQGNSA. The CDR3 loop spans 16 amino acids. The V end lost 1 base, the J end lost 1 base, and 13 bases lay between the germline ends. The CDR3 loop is CASSLDRLRAQETQYF. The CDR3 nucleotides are TGTGCCAGCAGCTTAGACAGGTTGAGGGCCCAAGAGACCCAGTACTTC.

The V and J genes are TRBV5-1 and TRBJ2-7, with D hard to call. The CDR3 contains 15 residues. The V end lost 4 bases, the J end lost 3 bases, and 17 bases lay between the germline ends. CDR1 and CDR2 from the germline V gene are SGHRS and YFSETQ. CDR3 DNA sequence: TGCGCCAGCAGCCTCGTTCACGGTGCTGACTACGAGCAGTACTTC. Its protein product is CASSLVHGADYEQYF.

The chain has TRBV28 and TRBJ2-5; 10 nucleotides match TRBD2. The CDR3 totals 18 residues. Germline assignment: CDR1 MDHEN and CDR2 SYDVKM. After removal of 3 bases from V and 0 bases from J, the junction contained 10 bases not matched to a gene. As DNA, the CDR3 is TGTGCCAGCAGTTTTCAATTCGTCGGACTAGCGGACCAAGAGACCCAGTACTTC. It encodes CASSFQFVGLADQETQYF.

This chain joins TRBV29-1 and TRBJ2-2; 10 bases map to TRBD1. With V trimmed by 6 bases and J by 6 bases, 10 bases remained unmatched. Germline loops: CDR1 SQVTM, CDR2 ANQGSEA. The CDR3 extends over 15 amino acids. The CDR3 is CSVGIRDRGPGELFF. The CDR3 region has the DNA TGCAGCGTGGGAATTAGGGACAGGGGTCCCGGGGAGCTGTTTTTT.

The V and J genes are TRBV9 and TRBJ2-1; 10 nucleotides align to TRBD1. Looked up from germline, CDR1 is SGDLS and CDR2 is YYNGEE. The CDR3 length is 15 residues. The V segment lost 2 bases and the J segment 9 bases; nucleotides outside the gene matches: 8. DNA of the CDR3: TGTGCCAGCAGCGTCACCGGGACAGGGGAAATTGAGCAGTTCTTC. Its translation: CASSVTGTGEIEQFF.

The CDR3 protein is CASSPGRANRGLSGNTIYF. The CDR3 nucleotides read TGTGCCAGCAGCCCCGGGAGGGCTAATAGGGGGCTCTCTGGAAACACCATATATTTT. The J gene is TRBJ1-3, the V gene TRBV7-3, with 7 positions matching TRBD1. This CDR3 has 19 amino acids. Germline V CDR1 and CDR2: SGHTA, FQGTGA. Unmatched junction bases numbered 16, after V lost 5 bases and J lost 0 bases.